Listed here are 10 T cell receptor beta chains from one sample, sequenced in a study of CD8 T cells in Susac syndrome. The RNA input was roughly 0.45 to 1 ug, and it was reverse transcribed with random hexamers. TCRdb processed the immunoSEQ multiplex PCR reads anew with MiXCR; each CDR3 protein has one entry. The sample yields 160,000 or so distinct CDR3 sequences, 95% to 96% seen once. The sequencing sample was made of CD8+ T cells from PBMCs. Receptors were obtained from a human donor with multiple sclerosis.

This clonotype occurred a few times. V usage is TRBV9 and J usage is TRBJ2-1; the D gene is possibly TRBD1 (6 bases). Germline V gene data show CDR1 as SGDLS and CDR2 as YYNGEE. V was pared by 5 bases and J by 10 bases, with 10 bases between. The CDR3 totals 11 residues. The DNA for the CDR3 is TGTGCCAGCAGTCTTGGGACAGAGCAGTTCTTC. Translation: CASSLGTEQFF.

The rearrangement uses TRBV7-2 and TRBJ1-1; tentative D call: TRBD1 (5 bases). The V and J ends lost 5 bases and 0 bases respectively, with 19 bases between them. The CDR3 extends over 17 amino acids. Germline loops: CDR1 SGHTA, CDR2 FQGNSA. The CDR3 loop reads CASSQGPRVSMNTEAFF. The CDR3 DNA follows: TGTGCCAGCAGCCAGGGACCGAGGGTTTCAATGAACACTGAAGCTTTCTTT.

V usage is TRBV13 and J usage is TRBJ1-2; D is possibly TRBD1 (5 bases). V lost 5 bases and J 6 bases, leaving 16 bases between the germline ends. The CDR3 covers 14 residues. CDR1 and CDR2 (germline): PRHDT, FYEKMQ (reference sequence). CDR3 amino acids: CASSGLTTEDGYTF. In nucleotides, the CDR3 is TGTGCCAGCAGCGGGCTAACGACAGAAGATGGCTACACCTTC.

V usage is TRBV4-1 and J usage is TRBJ2-2; D tentatively fits TRBD1 or TRBD2 (5 bases each). The CDR3 contains 16 residues. V was shortened by 1 base and J by 3 bases, with 12 bases between the two germline ends. From germline, CDR1 is MGHRA and CDR2 YSYEKL. The CDR3 is CASSQVWDGDTGELFF. The CDR3 DNA reads TGCGCCAGCAGCCAAGTTTGGGACGGAGACACCGGGGAGCTGTTTTTT.

This chain connects TRBV9 to TRBJ2-2; D is uncertain. The germline V gene encodes CDR1 SGDLS and CDR2 YYNGEE. The CDR3 runs to 13 residues. V lost 3 bases and J 7 bases, leaving 10 bases between the germline ends. This chain's CDR3 is CASSGSELGELFF. In DNA, the CDR3 is TGTGCCAGCAGCGGAAGTGAGCTCGGGGAGCTGTTTTTT.

The chain has TRBV7-9 and TRBJ2-3; 9 bases fit TRBD2. The CDR3 contains 16 residues. V shed 4 bases and J 0 bases; nucleotides not matched to a gene: 5. Germline V gene lookup returns CDR1 SEHNR and CDR2 FQNEAQ (reference sequence). The chain's CDR3 is CASSSLAGASTDTQYF. The CDR3 nucleotides read TGTGCCAGCAGCTCCTTAGCGGGGGCGAGCACAGATACGCAGTATTTT.

The genes are TRBV7-9 and TRBJ2-5; 11 bases are shared with TRBD1. With 3 bases clipped from V and 5 bases from J, the junction kept 8 bases outside the gene matches. The CDR3 is 16 residues long. Germline CDR1 is SEHNR and CDR2 is FQNEAQ (reference sequence). The CDR3 here is CASSFPPGDRGETQYF. CDR3 coding DNA: TGTGCCAGCAGCTTCCCCCCCGGGGACAGGGGGGAGACCCAGTACTTC.

The V call is TRBV4-1, the J call TRBJ2-7; 11 bases agree with TRBD2. The germline V gene encodes CDR1 MGHRA and CDR2 YSYEKL. This CDR3 has 15 residues. With 4 bases clipped from V and 0 bases from J, the junction kept 2 bases outside the gene matches. CDR3 DNA sequence: TGCGCCAGCAGCCGAGGACTAGCGGGCTCCTACGAGCAGTACTTC. Amino acid sequence: CASSRGLAGSYEQYF.

This clonotype has a single count. V is TRBV7-9 and J is TRBJ2-7, with 8 positions matching TRBD1. The germline V gene has CDR1 SEHNR and CDR2 FQNEAQ (reference sequence). Losses at the gene ends were 4 bases for V and 0 bases for J; bases not matched to a gene: 2. This CDR3 region has 14 residues. The CDR3 DNA follows: TGTGCCAGCAGCTCGACAGGGGACTCCTACGAGCAGTACTTC. Its translation is CASSSTGDSYEQYF.

The J gene is TRBJ2-7, the V gene TRBV11-2; unclear D gene. This CDR3 region has 12 residues. V dropped 4 bases and J dropped 5 bases, with 9 bases sitting between them. CDR1 SGHAT and CDR2 FQNNGV come from the germline V gene. The CDR3 loop reads CASSSIEDEQYF. Written as DNA, the CDR3 is TGTGCCAGCAGCTCGATTGAGGACGAGCAGTACTTC.